The clone carrying this T cell receptor (beta chain) was counted once. The data were taken from a study of blood T cell repertoires in COVID-19. Turning to the study itself: Sites in the United States, Italy and Spain provided acute and convalescent COVID-19 samples. Sources were T cells, B-cell-depleted T cells, or PBMCs; the material itself was cDNA or gDNA.

Study processing details: For nucleated cells, counts were estimated from reference gene primer amplification. Method: immunoSEQ multiplex PCR; TCRdb's copy keeps in-frame clones and lacks some. V, J and clone size reflect that table, while D and trimming were determined from the DNA. The profile shows about 480,000 clones, about 89% of them singletons. The CDR3 has 17 residues. Germline values: CDR1 SEHNR, CDR2 FQNEAQ (reference sequence). Losses at the gene ends were 4 bases for V and 6 bases for J; bases not matched to a gene: 14. This chain connects TRBV7-9 to TRBJ1-5, with 8 bases matching TRBD1. The sequence was collected from a woman in her fifties or sixties with COVID-19, enrolled during active disease. The sequenced material came from peripheral blood. CDR3 nucleotide sequence: TGTGCCAGCAGCTCCGGGACAGGAGGGAATCAGCGTCAGCCCCAGCATTTT. Its translation: CASSSGTGGNQRQPQHF. The full variable domain, completed using reference TRBV7-9 and TRBJ1-5, is DTGVSQNPRHKITKRGQNVTFRCDPISEHNRLYWYRQTLGQGPEFLTYFQNEAQLEKSRLLSDRFSAERPKGSFSTLEIQRTEQGDSAMYLCASSSGTGGNQRQPQHFGDGTRLSIL.